This TCR beta chain appears in the sequencing data of a study of cytomegalovirus exposure and HLA in healthy donors. General observations from the study: Presence/absence analyses took donor sequencing depth as roughly uniform. Three of the chains that were CMV-associated were confirmed in vitro to be specific for CMV antigens. Published work reported that the classifier diagnosed cytomegalovirus status with high specificity and sensitivity.

The PCR made use of 60 Vbeta and 13 Jbeta primers. Sequenced by immunoSEQ multiplex PCR; TCRdb stores in-frame clones only, minus some. The sample consists of 150,000 to 200,000 clones, over 70% of them appearing once. A remark on this clone: Its antigen is unknown.

Each of the donors was a healthy bone marrow donor. The CDR3 length is 16 residues. The junction had 10 bases not matched to a gene; V was cut back by 4 bases and J by 5 bases. Germline-derived CDR1 and CDR2 are SGHRS and YFSETQ. Sequencing input: PBMCs. V is TRBV5-1 and J is TRBJ2-1; TRBD1 agrees at 9 bases. This clonotype originated in a middle-aged woman in good health and CMV-seropositive. CDR3 sequence (DNA): TGCGCCAGCAGCCGAAGAGGACAGGGGTTCGACAATGAGCAGTTCTTC. This sequence encodes CASSRRGQGFDNEQFF.